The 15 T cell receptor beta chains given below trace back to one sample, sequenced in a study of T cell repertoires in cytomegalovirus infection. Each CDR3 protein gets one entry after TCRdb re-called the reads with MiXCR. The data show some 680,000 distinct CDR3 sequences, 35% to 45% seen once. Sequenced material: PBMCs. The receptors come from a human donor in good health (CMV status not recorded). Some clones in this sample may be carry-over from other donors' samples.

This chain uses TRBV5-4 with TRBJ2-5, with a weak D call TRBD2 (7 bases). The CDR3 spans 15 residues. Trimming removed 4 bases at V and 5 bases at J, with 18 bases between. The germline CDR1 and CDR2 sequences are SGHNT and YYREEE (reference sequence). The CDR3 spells CASSREEGEWETQYF. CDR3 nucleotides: TGTGCCAGCAGCCGGGAGGAGGGGGAGTGGGAGACCCAGTACTTC.

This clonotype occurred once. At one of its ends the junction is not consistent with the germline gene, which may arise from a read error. The CDR3 DNA is TGTGCCAGCAGTTACTCGTTCGTACCTCAAGAGCCCCAGTACTTC. This sequence encodes CASSYSFVPQEPQYF. The V gene is TRBV6-6, the J gene TRBJ2-5; the D is unclear. Germline values: CDR1 MNHNY, CDR2 SVGAGI (reference sequence). This CDR3 contains 15 residues.

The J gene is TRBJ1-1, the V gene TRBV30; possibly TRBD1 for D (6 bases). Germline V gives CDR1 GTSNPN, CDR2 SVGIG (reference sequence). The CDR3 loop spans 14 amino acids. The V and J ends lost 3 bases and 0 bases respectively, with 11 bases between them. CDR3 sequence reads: CAWSRTAVNTEAFF. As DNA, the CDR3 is TGTGCCTGGAGCCGGACAGCCGTGAACACTGAAGCTTTCTTT.

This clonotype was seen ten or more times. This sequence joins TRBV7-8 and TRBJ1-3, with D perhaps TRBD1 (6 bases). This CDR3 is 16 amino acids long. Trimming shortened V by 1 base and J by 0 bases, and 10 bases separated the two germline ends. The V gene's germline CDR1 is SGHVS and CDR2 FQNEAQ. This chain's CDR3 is CASSLVGATSGNTIYF. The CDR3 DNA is TGTGCCAGCAGCTTAGTGGGGGCCACCTCTGGAAACACCATATATTTT.

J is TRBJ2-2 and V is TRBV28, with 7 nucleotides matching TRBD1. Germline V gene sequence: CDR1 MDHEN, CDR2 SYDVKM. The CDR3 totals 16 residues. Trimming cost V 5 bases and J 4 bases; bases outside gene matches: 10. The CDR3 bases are TGTGCCAGCAGTGTATACAGGGGTGATAGCACCGGGGAGCTGTTTTTT. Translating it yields CASSVYRGDSTGELFF.

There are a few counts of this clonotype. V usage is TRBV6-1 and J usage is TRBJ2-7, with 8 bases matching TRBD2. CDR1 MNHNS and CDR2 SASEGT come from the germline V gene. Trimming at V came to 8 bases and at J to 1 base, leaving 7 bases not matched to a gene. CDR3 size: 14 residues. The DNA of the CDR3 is TGTGCCAGCCGCGCGGGGGGTTTGTCCTACGAGCAGTACTTC. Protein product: CASRAGGLSYEQYF.

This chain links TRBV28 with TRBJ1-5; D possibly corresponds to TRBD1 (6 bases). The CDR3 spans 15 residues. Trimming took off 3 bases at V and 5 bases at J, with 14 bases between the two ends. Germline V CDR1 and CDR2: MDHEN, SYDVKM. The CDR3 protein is CASSFPGGPYQPQHF. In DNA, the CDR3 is TGTGCCAGCAGTTTTCCGGGGGGCCCTTATCAGCCCCAGCATTTT.

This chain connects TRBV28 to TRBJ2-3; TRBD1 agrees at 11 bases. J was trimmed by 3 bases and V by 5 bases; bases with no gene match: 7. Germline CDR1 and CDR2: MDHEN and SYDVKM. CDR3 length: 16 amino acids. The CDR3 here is CASSVGQGEGTDTQYF. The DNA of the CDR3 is TGTGCCAGCAGTGTGGGACAGGGGGAGGGGACAGATACGCAGTATTTT.

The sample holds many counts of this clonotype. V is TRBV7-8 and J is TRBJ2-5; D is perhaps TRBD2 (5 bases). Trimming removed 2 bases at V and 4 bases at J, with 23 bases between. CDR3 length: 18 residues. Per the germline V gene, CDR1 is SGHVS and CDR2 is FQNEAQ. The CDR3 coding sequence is TGTGCCAGCAGCTTATTCGCGAGAGGACTGACTCTCCTAGAGACCCAGTACTTC. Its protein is CASSLFARGLTLLETQYF.

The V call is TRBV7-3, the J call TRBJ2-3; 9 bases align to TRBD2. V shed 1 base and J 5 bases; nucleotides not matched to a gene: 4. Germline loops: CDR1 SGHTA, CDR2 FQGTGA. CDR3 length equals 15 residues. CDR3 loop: CASSLSGGAVDTQYF. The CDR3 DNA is TGTGCCAGCAGCTTAAGCGGGGGGGCGGTAGATACGCAGTATTTT.

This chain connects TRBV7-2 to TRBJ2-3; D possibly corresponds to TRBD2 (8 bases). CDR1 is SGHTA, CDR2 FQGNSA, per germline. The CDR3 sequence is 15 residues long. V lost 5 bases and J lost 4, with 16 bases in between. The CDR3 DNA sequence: TGTGCCAGCAGCACAGGGGCGGGAGGCCCAGATACGCAGTATTTT. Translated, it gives CASSTGAGGPDTQYF.

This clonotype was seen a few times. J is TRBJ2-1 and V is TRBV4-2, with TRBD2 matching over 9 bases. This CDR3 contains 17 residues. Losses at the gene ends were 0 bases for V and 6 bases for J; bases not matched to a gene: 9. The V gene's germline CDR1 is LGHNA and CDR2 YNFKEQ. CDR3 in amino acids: CASSQDKGLAYGNEQFF. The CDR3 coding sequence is TGTGCCAGCAGCCAAGATAAGGGACTAGCCTATGGCAATGAGCAGTTCTTC.

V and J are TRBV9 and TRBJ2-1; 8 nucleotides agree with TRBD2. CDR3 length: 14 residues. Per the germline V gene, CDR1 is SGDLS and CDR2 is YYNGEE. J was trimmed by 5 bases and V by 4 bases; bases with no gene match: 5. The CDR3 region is CASSPTSGHNEQFF. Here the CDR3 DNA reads TGTGCCAGCAGCCCCACTAGCGGCCACAATGAGCAGTTCTTC.

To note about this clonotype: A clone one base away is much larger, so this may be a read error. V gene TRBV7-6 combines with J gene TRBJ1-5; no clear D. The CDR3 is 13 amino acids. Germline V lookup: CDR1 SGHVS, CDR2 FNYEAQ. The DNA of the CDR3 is TGTGCCAGCAGCTTAGAGGCCAATCAGCACCAGCATTTT. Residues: CASSLEANQHQHF.

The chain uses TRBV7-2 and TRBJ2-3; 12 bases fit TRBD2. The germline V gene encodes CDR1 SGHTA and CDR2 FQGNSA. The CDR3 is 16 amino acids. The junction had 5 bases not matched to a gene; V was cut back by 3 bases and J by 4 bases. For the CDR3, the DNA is TGTGCCAGCAGCTTCACTAGCGGGGGGCGGGCAGATACGCAGTATTTT. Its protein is CASSFTSGGRADTQYF.